This entry concerns a single TCR beta chain. These data belong to a study of graft-versus-host responses after intestinal transplantation. The table came from immunoSEQ multiplex PCR; TCRdb's copy has only in-frame clones and leaves some out. The table lists over 45,000 clones, about 90% of them singletons. CDR1 SGHTA and CDR2 FQGNSA come from the germline V gene. CDR3 length: 16 residues. With 1 base clipped from V and 5 bases from J, the junction kept 6 bases outside the gene matches. The receptor comes from a human patient who received an intestinal transplant, so some T cells may come from the graft donor. This sequence joins TRBV7-2 and TRBJ2-2; 8 nucleotides match TRBD1. Sequencing used PBMCs, obtained 26 days after transplant. The CDR3 sequence is CASSLVQGALTGELFF. CDR3 sequence (DNA): TGTGCCAGCAGCTTAGTTCAGGGGGCGCTTACCGGGGAGCTGTTTTTT.